This TCR beta chain was found in a study of Graves' ophthalmopathy and Graves' hyperthyroidism. At the level of the study: Peripheral blood was gathered at the point of initial diagnosis, before any treatment started.

The germline V gene has CDR1 MNHEY and CDR2 SVGAGI. V lost 1 base and J lost 0, with 12 bases in between. The CDR3 runs to 16 residues. This clonotype was detected many times. Its antigen is not identified. Study results and caveats: Appearing in blood as well were most expanded thyroid clonotypes above 0.001 frequency. In separating ophthalmopathy from stable hyperthyroidism, a 13-signature model achieved nearly 90% sensitivity and around 80% specificity.

Researchers took RNA transcripts and amplified TCR beta CDR3 regions from them. Scientists carried out first-round RT-PCR using HTBI primers and then a second-round multiplex PCR. From the multiplex PCR reads, TCRdb called clonotypes with MiXCR, one entry per CDR3 protein. The sample yields approximately 500,000 distinct CDR3 sequences, 13% to 15% seen once. The V gene is TRBV6-5, the J gene TRBJ1-1; D ambiguous. The TCR sequence derives from a woman aged 30 to 39 with Graves' ophthalmopathy. Sequenced: blood. The CDR3 DNA sequence: TGTGCCAGCAGTTACTGGGGTTCGGGAATGAACACTGAAGCTTTCTTT. It yields the protein CASSYWGSGMNTEAFF.